The rows below give T cell receptor beta chains drawn from one sample of a study of blood T cell repertoires in COVID-19. The method was immunoSEQ multiplex PCR; TCRdb's version includes in-frame clones alone and lacks a portion of them. This table holds about 43,000 clones, 80% to 90% found once. What was sequenced was peripheral blood. Every receptor here comes from a man in his sixties with active COVID-19. CDR3s include the opening cysteine and the closing phenylalanine or tryptophan. D genes are given only for firm matches. Clone size is shown for a subset of rows, as once, few, many or a class of expanded clone.

>few|TRBV11-2|TRBD1|TRBJ1-5
TGTGCCAGCAGCTTGGGACAGGGAGGGGAGGGCAATCAGCCCCAGCATTTT
CASSLGQGGEGNQPQHF
>NA|TRBV3-1/TRBV3-2|TRBD2|TRBJ2-1
TGTGCCAGCAGCTATCGACTAGCGGGAGGTGAGCAGTTCTTC
CASSYRLAGGEQFF
>NA|TRBV27|NA|TRBJ1-4
TGTGCCAGCAGCACAACCGACTTCAATGAAAAACTGTTTTTT
CASSTTDFNEKLFF
>NA|TRBV14|NA|TRBJ2-7
TGTGCCAGCAGCCGTCTTAGCGCCATGAGCTCCTACGAGCAGTACTTC
CASSRLSAMSSYEQYF
>NA|TRBV12-3/TRBV12-4|NA|TRBJ1-5
TGTGCCAGCAGTTTTATGAGCAATCAGCCCCAGCATTTT
CASSFMSNQPQHF
>NA|TRBV18|NA|TRBJ1-1
TGTGCCAGCTCCACAGATATGAACACTGAAGCTTTCTTT
CASSTDMNTEAFF
>NA|TRBV7-2|NA|TRBJ1-3
TGTGCCAGCAGCTTAGATTCCAGGAACTCTGGAAACACCATATATTTT
CASSLDSRNSGNTIYF
>NA|TRBV7-2|NA|TRBJ2-7
TGTGCCAGCAGCTTCCCCGGGCAGGGGTCCTACGAGCAGTACTTC
CASSFPGQGSYEQYF
>NA|TRBV4-1|NA|TRBJ1-3
TGCGCCAGCAGGGGTCAGGGCACTGGAAACACCATATATTTT
CASRGQGTGNTIYF
>NA|TRBV19|NA|TRBJ1-4
TGTGCCAGTAGGGAGGGGCAGAATAATGAAAAACTGTTTTTT
CASREGQNNEKLFF
>NA|TRBV20-1|NA|TRBJ2-7
TGCAGTGCTAGTGAAGCAGGGAGGTATAGCTACGAGCAGTACTTC
CSASEAGRYSYEQYF
>NA|TRBV10-2|NA|TRBJ2-7
TGCGCCAGCAGTGAGTCGAGAGACAGGAGCCTCCTGGGGGACTACGAGCAGTACTTC
CASSESRDRSLLGDYEQYF
>NA|TRBV15|TRBD1|TRBJ2-7
TGTGCCACCAGCAGAGATCGCCAGGGGGTCTACGAGCAGTACTTC
CATSRDRQGVYEQYF
>NA|TRBV7-9|NA|TRBJ2-1
TGTGCCAGCAGCCCAGACGGGACTCTGGAGTTCTTC
CASSPDGTLEFF
>NA|TRBV4-2|NA|TRBJ2-7
TGTGCCAGCAGCCAATTCTCGGACAGCCAGGAGCAGTACTTC
CASSQFSDSQEQYF
>NA|TRBV11-1|TRBD1|TRBJ2-7
TGTGCCAGCAGCTTGGGACAGTACACCTACGAGCAGTACTTC
CASSLGQYTYEQYF
>few|TRBV21-1|NA|TRBJ2-5
TGTGCCAGCAGCACGGGACATTTTTTAGAGACCCAGTACTTC
CASSTGHFLETQYF
>NA|TRBV3-1/TRBV3-2|TRBD1|TRBJ2-7
TGTGCCAGCAGCCAAGCCTCGGGACAGGACATTTCCTTC
CASSQASGQDISF